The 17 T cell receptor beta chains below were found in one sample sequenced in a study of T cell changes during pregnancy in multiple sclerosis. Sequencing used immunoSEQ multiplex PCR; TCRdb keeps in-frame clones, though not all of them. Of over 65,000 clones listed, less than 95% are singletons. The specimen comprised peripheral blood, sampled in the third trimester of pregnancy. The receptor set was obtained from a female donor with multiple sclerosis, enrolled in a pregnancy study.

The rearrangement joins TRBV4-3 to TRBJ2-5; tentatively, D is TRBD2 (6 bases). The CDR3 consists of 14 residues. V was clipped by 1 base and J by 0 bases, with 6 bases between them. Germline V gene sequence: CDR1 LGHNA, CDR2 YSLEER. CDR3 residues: CASSQGTNQETQYF. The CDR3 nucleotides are TGCGCCAGCAGCCAAGGGACTAACCAAGAGACCCAGTACTTC.

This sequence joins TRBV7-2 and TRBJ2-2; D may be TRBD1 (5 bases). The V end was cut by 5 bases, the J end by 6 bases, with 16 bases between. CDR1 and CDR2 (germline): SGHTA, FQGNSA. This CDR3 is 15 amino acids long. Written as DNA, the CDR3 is TGTGCCAGCAGCCGACAGTTAGGCAGTCCCGGGGAGCTGTTTTTT. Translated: CASSRQLGSPGELFF.

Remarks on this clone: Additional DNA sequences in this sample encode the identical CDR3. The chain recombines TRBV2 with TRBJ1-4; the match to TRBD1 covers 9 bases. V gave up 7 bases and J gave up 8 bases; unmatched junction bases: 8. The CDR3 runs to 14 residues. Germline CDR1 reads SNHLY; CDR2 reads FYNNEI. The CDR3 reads CASNPGTGFEKLFF. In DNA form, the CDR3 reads TGTGCCAGCAATCCCGGGACAGGGTTCGAAAAACTGTTTTTT.

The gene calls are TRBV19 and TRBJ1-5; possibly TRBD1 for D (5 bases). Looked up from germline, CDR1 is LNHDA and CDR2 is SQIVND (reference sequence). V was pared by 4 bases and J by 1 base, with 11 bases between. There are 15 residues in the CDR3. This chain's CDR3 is CASSTTGLSNQPQHF. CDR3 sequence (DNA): TGTGCCAGTAGTACAACAGGTTTGAGCAATCAGCCCCAGCATTTT.

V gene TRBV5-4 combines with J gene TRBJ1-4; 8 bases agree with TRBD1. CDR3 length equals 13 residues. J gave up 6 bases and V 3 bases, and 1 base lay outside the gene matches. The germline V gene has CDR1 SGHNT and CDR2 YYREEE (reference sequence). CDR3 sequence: CASSSDRDEKLFF. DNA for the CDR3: TGTGCCAGCAGCTCGGACAGGGATGAAAAACTGTTTTTT.

The CDR3, as DNA: TGTGCCAGCAGCGCCCAGGGGGCGGAGGAGCAGTACTTC. It encodes CASSAQGAEEQYF. The rearrangement uses TRBV9 and TRBJ2-7; 8 bases agree with TRBD1. Germline CDR1 is SGDLS and CDR2 is YYNGEE. V was pared by 3 bases and J by 7 bases, with 6 bases of the junction left unmatched. This CDR3 spans 13 amino acids.

The CDR3 DNA reads TGTGCCAGCACCCGAACAGGGGAAATGAACACCGGGGAGCTGTTTTTT. As protein: CASTRTGEMNTGELFF. The rearrangement uses TRBV6-6 and TRBJ2-2; 7 nucleotides agree with TRBD1. The ends lost 7 bases at V and 1 base at J; junction bases unmatched: 9. The germline CDR1 and CDR2 sequences are MNHNY and SVGAGI (reference sequence). There are 16 residues in the CDR3.

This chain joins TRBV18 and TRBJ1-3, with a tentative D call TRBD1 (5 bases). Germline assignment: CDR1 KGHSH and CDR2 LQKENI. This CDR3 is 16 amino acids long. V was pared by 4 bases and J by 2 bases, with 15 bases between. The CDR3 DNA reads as TGTGCCAGCTCACTCCAGGGCCGAGGAGCTGGAAACACCATATATTTT. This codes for CASSLQGRGAGNTIYF.

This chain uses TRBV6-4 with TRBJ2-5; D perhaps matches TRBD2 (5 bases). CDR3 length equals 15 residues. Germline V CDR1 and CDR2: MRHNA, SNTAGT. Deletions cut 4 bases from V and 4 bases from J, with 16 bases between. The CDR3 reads CASSVFAGEGETQYF. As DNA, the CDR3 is TGTGCCAGCAGTGTGTTCGCGGGTGAGGGAGAGACCCAGTACTTC.

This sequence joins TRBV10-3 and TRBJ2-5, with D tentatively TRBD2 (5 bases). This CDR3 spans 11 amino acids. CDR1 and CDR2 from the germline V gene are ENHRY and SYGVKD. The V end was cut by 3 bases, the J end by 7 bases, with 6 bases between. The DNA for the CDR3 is TGTGCCATCAGTGAAGAGGGGACCCAGTACTTC. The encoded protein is CAISEEGTQYF.

CDR3 nucleotide sequence: TGCGCCAGCAGCCCGGCGACTAGCGGGGGAATAAATGAGCAGTTCTTC. Residues: CASSPATSGGINEQFF. V and J are TRBV4-3 and TRBJ2-1, with 12 bases aligning to TRBD2. The CDR3 totals 16 residues. Germline values: CDR1 LGHNA, CDR2 YSLEER. Unmatched junction bases numbered 8, after V lost 4 bases and J lost 7 bases.

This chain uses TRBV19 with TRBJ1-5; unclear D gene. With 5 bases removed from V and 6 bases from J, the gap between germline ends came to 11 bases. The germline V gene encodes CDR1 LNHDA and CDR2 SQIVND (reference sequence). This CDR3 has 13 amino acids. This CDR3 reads CASSPEPGQPQHF. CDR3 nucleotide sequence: TGTGCCAGTAGTCCCGAGCCGGGTCAGCCCCAGCATTTT.

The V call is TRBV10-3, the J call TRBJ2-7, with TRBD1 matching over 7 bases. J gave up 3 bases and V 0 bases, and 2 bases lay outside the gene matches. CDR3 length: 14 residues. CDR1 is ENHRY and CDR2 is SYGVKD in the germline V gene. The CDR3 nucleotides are TGTGCCATCAGTGAGTCGTCAGGGGGCTACGAGCAGTACTTC. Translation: CAISESSGGYEQYF.

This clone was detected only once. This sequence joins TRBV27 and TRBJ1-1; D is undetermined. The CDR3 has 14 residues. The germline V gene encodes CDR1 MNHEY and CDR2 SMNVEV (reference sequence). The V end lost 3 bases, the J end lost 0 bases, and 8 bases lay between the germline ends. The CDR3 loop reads CASSLESMNTEAFF. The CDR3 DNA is TGTGCCAGCAGTTTGGAGAGCATGAACACTGAAGCTTTCTTT.

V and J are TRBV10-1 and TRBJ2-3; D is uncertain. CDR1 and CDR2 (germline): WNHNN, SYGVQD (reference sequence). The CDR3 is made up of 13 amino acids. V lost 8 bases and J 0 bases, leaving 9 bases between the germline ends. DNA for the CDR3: TGCGCCAGCTCCCCAGCGAGCACAGATACGCAGTATTTT. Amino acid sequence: CASSPASTDTQYF.

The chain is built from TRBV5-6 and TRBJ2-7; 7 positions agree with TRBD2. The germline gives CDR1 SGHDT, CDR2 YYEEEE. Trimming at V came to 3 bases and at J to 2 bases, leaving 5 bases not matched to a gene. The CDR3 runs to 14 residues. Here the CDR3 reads CASSWEGTTYEQYF. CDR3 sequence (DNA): TGTGCCAGCAGCTGGGAGGGGACGACCTACGAGCAGTACTTC.

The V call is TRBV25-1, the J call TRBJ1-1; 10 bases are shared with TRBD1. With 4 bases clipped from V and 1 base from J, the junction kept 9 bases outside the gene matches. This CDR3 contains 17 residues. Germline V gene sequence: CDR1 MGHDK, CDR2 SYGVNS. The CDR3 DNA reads TGTGCCAGCAGTGCCAGGACAGGGGGTATTAAGAACACTGAAGCTTTCTTT. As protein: CASSARTGGIKNTEAFF.